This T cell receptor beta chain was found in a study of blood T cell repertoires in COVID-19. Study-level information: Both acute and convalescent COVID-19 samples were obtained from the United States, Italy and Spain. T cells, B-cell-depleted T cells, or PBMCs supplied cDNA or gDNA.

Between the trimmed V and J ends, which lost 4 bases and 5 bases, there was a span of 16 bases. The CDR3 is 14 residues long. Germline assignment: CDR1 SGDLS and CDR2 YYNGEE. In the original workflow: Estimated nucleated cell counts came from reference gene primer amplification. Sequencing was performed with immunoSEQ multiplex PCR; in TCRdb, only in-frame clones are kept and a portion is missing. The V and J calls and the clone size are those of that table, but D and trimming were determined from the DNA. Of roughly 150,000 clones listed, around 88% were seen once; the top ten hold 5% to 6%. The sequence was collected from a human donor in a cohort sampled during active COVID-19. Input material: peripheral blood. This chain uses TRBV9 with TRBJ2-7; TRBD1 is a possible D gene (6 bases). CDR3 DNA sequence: TGTGCCAGCAGCAAAACCGGGACACTAAACGAGCAGTACTTC. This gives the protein CASSKTGTLNEQYF.